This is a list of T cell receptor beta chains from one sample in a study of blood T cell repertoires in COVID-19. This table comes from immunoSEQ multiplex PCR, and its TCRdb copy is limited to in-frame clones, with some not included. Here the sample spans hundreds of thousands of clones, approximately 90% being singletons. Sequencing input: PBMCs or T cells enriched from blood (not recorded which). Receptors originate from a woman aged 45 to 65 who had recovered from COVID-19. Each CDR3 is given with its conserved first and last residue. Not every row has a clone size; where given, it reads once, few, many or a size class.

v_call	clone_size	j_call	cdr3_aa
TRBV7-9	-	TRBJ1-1	CASSFGGDEAFF
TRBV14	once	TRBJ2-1	CASSQEPWGQALNNEQFF
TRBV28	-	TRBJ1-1	CASRTTGYGMNTEAFF
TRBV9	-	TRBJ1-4	CASSVGLVGATNEKLFF
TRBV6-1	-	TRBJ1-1	CASSEVDRGYTEAFF
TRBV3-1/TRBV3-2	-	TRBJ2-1	CASSQPPGQGYNEQFF
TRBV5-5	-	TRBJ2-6	CASRVGQGAGANVLTF
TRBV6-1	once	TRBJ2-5	CASSVTWRLAVGASQYF
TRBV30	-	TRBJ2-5	CAWTIGQGSGAVQYF
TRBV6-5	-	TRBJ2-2	CASSYRRGRGTGELFF
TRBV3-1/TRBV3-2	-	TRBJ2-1	CASSNRGAQRDEQFF
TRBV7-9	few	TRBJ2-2	CASSLEGTGELFF
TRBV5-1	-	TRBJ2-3	CASSAGTSGGVNTDTQYF
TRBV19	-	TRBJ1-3	CASSPQTRTSGNTIYF